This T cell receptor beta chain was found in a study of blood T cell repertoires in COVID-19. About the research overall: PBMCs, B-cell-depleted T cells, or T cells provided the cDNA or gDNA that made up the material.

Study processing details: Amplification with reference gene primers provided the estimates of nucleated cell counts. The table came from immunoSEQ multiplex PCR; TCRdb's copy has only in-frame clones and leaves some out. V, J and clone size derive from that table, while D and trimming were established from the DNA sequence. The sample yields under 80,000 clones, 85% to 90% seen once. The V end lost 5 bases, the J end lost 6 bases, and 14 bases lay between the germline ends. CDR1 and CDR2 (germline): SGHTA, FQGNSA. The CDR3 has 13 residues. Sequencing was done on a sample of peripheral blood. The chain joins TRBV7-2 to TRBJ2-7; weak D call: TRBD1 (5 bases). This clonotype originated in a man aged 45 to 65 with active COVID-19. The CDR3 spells CASSRTGWGEQYF. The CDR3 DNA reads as TGTGCCAGCAGCCGAACAGGATGGGGCGAGCAGTACTTC.